The clone carrying this TCR beta chain turned up a few times. The antigen is unknown. A single record per CDR3 protein comes from TCRdb applying MiXCR to the reads. The table lists 650,000 to 850,000 distinct CDR3 sequences, almost 30% of them singletons, with about 12% in the top ten. These data originate in a study of T cell repertoires in cytomegalovirus infection. The overall study: In public TCR beta signatures, there were indications of both CMV infection and matching HLA type.

Germline V gives CDR1 SGHTS, CDR2 YDEGEE. This CDR3 has 14 residues. Losses at the gene ends were 1 base for V and 5 bases for J; bases not matched to a gene: 3. The chain uses TRBV5-8 and TRBJ2-3, with 8 bases identical to TRBD2. This clonotype was obtained from a human donor in good health (CMV status not recorded). Some clones in this sample may be carry-over from other donors' samples. Sequencing used cultured CD8+ T cells from PBMCs, obtained from culture after CMV antigen stimulation. The DNA of the CDR3 is TGTGCCAGCAGCTTGCGCGGGGGGCGAGATACGCAGTATTTT. Protein: CASSLRGGRDTQYF.